This record concerns one TCR beta chain sequence. Germline V gene sequence: CDR1 SEHNR, CDR2 FQNEAQ (reference sequence). CDR3 length equals 13 residues. V lost 5 bases to trimming and J lost 3 bases, with 10 bases between them. Survey-level TCR beta sequencing used the immunoSEQ assay. The assay was immunoSEQ multiplex PCR, and TCRdb's table has in-frame clones only and misses some. This sample yields approximately 53,000 clones, of which more than 80% are seen a single time; around 11% belongs to the top ten. The TCR originated in a man aged 35-49 years with rheumatoid arthritis. The chain carries TRBV7-9 and TRBJ1-1, with D possibly TRBD1 on 5 matching bases. The sequenced sample consisted of PBMCs. CDR3 in amino acids: CASSPQGYTEAFF. CDR3 nucleotide sequence: TGTGCCAGCAGCCCTCAGGGTTACACTGAAGCTTTCTTT.